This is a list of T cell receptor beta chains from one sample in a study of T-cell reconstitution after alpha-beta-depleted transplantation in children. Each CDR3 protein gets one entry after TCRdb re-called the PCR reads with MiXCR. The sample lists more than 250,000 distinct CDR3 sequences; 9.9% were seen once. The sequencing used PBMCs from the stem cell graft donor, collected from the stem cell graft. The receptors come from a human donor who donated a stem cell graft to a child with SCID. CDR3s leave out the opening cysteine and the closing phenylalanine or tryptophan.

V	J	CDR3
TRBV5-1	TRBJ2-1	ASSLRQGGGDEQF
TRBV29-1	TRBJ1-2	SVEGAKNYGYT
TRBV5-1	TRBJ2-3	ASSGTRDTSTDTQY
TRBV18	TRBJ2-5	ASSPPGQQETQY
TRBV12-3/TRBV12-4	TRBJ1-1	ASSPEMNTEAF
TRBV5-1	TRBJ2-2	ASSLALVDGELF
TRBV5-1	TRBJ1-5	ASSVGPGSNQPQH
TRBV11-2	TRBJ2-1	ASSLGAGGDEQF
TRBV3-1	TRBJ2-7	ASKPDWEVKQY
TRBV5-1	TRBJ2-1	ASATGTGNYNEQF
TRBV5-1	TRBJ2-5	ASSLGPTSLNQETQY
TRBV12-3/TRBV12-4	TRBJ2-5	ASSFEGESQETQY
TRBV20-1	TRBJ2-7	SAPWDRGDYEQY
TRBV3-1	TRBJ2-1	ASIQQIAGENNEQF
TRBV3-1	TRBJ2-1	ASSHGTRIHEQF
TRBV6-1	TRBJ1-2	ASSDDYGYT
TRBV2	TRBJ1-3	ASKEDGNTIY
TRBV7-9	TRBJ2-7	ASRDRVNEQY
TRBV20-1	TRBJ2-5	SARNRDRPWETQY
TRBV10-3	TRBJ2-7	AQAREPYEQY
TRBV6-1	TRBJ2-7	ASSEAGLAGALWY
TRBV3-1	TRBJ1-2	ASSQGAGNFYGYT
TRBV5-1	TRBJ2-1	ASSLDAGPYNEQF
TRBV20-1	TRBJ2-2	SARDTGRVTGELF
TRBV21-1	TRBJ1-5	ASRTGQGYNQPQH
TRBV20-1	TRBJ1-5	SARGGGTVKYSNQPQH
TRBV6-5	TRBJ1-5	ASSYNLDSNQPQH
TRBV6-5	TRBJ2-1	ASSYPGVQEQF
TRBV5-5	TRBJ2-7	ASSPAILSYEQY
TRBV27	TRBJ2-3	ASSLGARLDTQY
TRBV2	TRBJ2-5	ASSKGLAGGLQETQY
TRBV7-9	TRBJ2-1	ASSSSGGAPYNEQF
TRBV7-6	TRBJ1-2	ASSLRDSGSGYT
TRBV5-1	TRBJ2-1	ASSLGDLYNEQF
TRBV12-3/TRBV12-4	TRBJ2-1	ASSFSQGLNNEQF
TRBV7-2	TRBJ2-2	ASSLNSAHTGELF
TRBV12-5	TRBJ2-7	ASGLRDYYEQY
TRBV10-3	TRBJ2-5	AISESQGRETQY
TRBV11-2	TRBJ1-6	ASSPLSRDRVESPLH
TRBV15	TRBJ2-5	ATSKNRGYQETQY
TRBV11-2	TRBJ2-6	ASSFLRGAGANVLT
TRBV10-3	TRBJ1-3	AIRILSGGDGNTIY
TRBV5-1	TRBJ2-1	ASSLAQRSYNEQF
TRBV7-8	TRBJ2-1	ASSPAASGGQYNEQF
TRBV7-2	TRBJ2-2	ASSYPAGELF